This TCR beta chain was observed in a study of OX40 agonist ivuxolimab in advanced cancers. As for the study in general: The eligibility criteria allowed prior anti-PD-1, anti-PD-L1 or anti-CTLA-4 therapy, and roughly 39% had some. General study findings and limits: Dose levels from 0.1 to 3.0 mg/kg saw CD4+ and CD8+ blood T cells expand clonally by week 6. The study did not work out the antigen specificity of the expanded peripheral T cells.

On this clone itself: As yet, its antigen is unknown.

Assay: immunoSEQ multiplex PCR; the TCRdb copy retains only in-frame clones and omits some. The sample lists tens of thousands of clones; 70% to 90% were seen once. The ends were cut back, 0 bases at V and 5 bases at J, with 13 bases in the middle. CDR1 and CDR2 (germline): MGHRA, YSYEKL. CDR3 length: 15 amino acids. This chain joins TRBV4-1 and TRBJ1-2; possibly TRBD1 for D (5 bases). The sequencing here drew on CD4+ or CD8+ T cells sorted from blood, taken in a trial of the OX40 agonist ivuxolimab. This clonotype was sampled from an adult with an advanced solid tumor such as melanoma, head and neck, liver or kidney cancer. CDR3 bases: TGCGCCAGCAGCCAAGATGATCGGGGGGAATATGGCTACACCTTC. It specifies CASSQDDRGEYGYTF.